Sequencing of this T cell receptor (beta chain) was carried out in a study of T cells after yellow fever vaccination. Study-wide findings and caveats: In post-booster samples, most primary-vaccination clones reappeared (just under 98% CD4, about 91% CD8). Only a minor proportion of clonotypes was detected across both CD4 and CD8 compartments.

This clonotype was picked up one time. What it recognizes is unknown. Looked up from germline, CDR1 is SGHVS and CDR2 is FQNEAQ. The V end was cut by 5 bases, the J end by 5 bases, with 21 bases between. There are 17 residues in the CDR3. TCR cDNA, made by 5'RACE template switching, carried an added universal primer site and UMIs. Each CDR3 protein is one row after TCRdb ran MiXCR on the 5' RACE reads. The sample holds hundreds of thousands of distinct CDR3 sequences, roughly 10% seen once. This specimen was PBMCs, taken on the day of the first yellow fever vaccination. This chain links TRBV7-8 with TRBJ2-2; no reliable D call. The TCR sequence derives from a man younger than 35 who received the YFV17D yellow fever vaccine. The CDR3 nucleotides read TGTGCCAGCAGCCCCCGGCGCGTGGGGTTGGGAACCGGGGAGCTGTTTTTT. Translation: CASSPRRVGLGTGELFF.